The 4 T cell receptor beta chains reported below all come from one sample, sequenced in a study of cytomegalovirus exposure and HLA in healthy donors. Both 60 Vbeta primers and 13 Jbeta primers went into the PCR. Sequencing was performed with immunoSEQ multiplex PCR; in TCRdb, only in-frame clones are kept and a portion is missing. Of about 140,000 clones in the sample, 70% to 85% are singletons; the top ten hold approximately 1.8%. Sequencing input: PBMCs. The receptors were sampled from a man aged 40-49 years in good health and CMV-seronegative.

The sample holds one count of this clone. The gene calls are TRBV27 and TRBJ1-4; D remains ambiguous. This CDR3 spans 17 amino acids. Germline V gives CDR1 MNHEY, CDR2 SMNVEV (reference sequence). Deletions cut 5 bases from V and 0 bases from J, with 16 bases between. CDR3: CASSLRSNFATNEKLFF. The CDR3 nucleotides are TGTGCCAGCAGTCTCCGATCTAACTTTGCAACTAATGAAAAACTGTTTTTT.

This chain connects TRBV5-1 to TRBJ2-1, with 7 bases aligning to TRBD2. This CDR3 contains 16 residues. Losses at the gene ends were 4 bases for V and 9 bases for J; bases not matched to a gene: 16. The germline gives CDR1 SGHRS, CDR2 YFSETQ. The CDR3 region has the DNA TGCGCCAGCAGCGTGGGACTACTAGAATCCTCGGGTGAGCAGTTCTTC. It encodes CASSVGLLESSGEQFF.

This sequence joins TRBV4-2 and TRBJ2-5; the match to TRBD2 covers 8 bases. Near its end, the DNA agrees better with TRBJ2-7, so the J call may be wrong. Germline V gives CDR1 LGHNA, CDR2 YNFKEQ. This CDR3 has 16 residues. The CDR3 bases are TGTGCCAGCAGCCAAGAAGCTGGGCGGGAGGCCTACGAGCAGTACTTC. It translates to CASSQEAGREAYEQYF.

V and J are TRBV5-4 and TRBJ2-3; D gene ambiguous. V was shortened by 4 bases and J by 0 bases, with 12 bases between the two germline ends. CDR3 size: 15 residues. Germline V gives CDR1 SGHNT, CDR2 YYREEE (reference sequence). DNA for the CDR3: TGTGCCAGCAGCCCCACGGGTTTTAGCACAGATACGCAGTATTTT. Translating gives CASSPTGFSTDTQYF.